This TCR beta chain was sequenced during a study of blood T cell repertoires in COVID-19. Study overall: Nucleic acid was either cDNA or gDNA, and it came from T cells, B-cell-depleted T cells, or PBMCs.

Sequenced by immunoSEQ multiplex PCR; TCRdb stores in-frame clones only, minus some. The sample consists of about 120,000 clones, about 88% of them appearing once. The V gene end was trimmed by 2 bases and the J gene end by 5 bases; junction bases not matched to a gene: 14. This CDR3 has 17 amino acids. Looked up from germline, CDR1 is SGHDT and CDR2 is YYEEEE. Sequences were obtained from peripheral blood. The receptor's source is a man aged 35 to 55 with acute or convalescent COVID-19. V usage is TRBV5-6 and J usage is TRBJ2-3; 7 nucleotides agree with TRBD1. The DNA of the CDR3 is TGTGCCAGCAGCTTTCGAACCCGACAGGGTACACGAGATACGCAGTATTTT. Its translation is CASSFRTRQGTRDTQYF.